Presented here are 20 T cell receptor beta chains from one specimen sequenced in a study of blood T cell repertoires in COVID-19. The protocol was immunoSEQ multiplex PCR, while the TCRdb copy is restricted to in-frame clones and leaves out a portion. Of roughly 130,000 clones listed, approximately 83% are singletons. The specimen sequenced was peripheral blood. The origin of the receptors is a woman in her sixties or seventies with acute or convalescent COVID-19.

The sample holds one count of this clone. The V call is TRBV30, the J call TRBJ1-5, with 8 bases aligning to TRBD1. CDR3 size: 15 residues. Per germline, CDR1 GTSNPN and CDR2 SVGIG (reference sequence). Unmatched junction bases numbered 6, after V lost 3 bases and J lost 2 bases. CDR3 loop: CAWRYKTGGNQPQHF. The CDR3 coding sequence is TGTGCCTGGAGATATAAGACAGGGGGCAATCAGCCCCAGCATTTT.

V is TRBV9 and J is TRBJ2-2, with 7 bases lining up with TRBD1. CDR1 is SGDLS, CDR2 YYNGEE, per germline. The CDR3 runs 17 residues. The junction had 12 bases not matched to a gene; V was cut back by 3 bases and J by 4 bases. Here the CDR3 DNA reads TGTGCCAGCAGCGCAACTATGACAGGGTGGGGCACCGGGGAGCTGTTTTTT. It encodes CASSATMTGWGTGELFF.

CDR3: CASSSAASGGMFSDTQYF. CDR3 bases: TGTGCCAGCAGCTCTGCCGCGAGCGGGGGCATGTTTTCGGATACGCAGTATTTT. This chain links TRBV13 with TRBJ2-3; 8 positions match TRBD2. V gave up 4 bases and J gave up 6 bases; unmatched junction bases: 18. CDR1 is PRHDT and CDR2 is FYEKMQ in the germline V gene (reference sequence). This CDR3 region has 18 residues.

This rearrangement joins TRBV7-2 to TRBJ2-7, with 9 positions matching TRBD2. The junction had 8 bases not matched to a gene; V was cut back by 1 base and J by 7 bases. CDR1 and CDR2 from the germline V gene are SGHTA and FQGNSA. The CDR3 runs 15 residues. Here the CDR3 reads CASSLEAGGLEEQYF. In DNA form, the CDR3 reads TGTGCCAGCAGCTTAGAGGCGGGGGGGCTGGAGGAGCAGTACTTC. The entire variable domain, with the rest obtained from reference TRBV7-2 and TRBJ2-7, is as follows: GAGVSQSPSNKVTEKGKDVELRCDPISGHTALYWYRQSLGQGLEFLIYFQGNSAPDKSGLPSDRFSAERTGGSVSTLTIQRTQQEDSAVYLCASSLEAGGLEEQYFGPGTRLTVT.

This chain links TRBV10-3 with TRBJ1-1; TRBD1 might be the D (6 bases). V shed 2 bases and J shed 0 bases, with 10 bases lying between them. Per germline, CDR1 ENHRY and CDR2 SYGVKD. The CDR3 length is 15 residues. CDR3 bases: TGTGCCATCAGTGAGAGGGGGGGAGTGAACACTGAAGCTTTCTTT. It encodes CAISERGGVNTEAFF.

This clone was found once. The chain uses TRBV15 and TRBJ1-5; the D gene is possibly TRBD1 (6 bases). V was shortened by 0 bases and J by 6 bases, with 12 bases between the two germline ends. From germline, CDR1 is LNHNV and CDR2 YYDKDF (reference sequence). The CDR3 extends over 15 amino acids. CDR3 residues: CATSRDTGLGQPQHF. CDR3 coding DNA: TGTGCCACCAGCAGAGACACAGGGTTGGGTCAGCCCCAGCATTTT.

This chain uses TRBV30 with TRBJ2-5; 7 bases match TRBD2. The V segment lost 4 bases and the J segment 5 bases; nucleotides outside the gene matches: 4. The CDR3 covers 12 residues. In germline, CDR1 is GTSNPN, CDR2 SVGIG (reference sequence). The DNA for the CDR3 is TGTGCCTGGACGGGTAGCGGGGAGACCCAGTACTTC. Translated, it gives CAWTGSGETQYF.

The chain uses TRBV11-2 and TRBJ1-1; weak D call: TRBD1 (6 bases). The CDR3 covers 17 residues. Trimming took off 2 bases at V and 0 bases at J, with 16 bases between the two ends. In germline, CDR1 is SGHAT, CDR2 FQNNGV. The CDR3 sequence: CASSLRWEGGLNTEAFF. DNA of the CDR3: TGTGCCAGCAGCTTACGGTGGGAGGGGGGGTTGAACACTGAAGCTTTCTTT.

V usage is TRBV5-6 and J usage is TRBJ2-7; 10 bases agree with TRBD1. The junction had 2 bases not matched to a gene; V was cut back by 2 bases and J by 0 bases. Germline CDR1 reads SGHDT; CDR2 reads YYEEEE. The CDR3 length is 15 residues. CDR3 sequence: CASSFGTGVSYEQYF. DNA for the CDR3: TGTGCCAGCAGCTTCGGGACAGGGGTCTCCTACGAGCAGTACTTC.

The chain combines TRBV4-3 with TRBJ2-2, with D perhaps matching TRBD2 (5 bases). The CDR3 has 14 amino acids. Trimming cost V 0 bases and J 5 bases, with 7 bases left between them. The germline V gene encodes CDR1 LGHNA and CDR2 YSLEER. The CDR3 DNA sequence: TGCGCCAGCAGCCAAGAGGGAGCTACCGGGGAGCTGTTTTTT. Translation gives CASSQEGATGELFF.

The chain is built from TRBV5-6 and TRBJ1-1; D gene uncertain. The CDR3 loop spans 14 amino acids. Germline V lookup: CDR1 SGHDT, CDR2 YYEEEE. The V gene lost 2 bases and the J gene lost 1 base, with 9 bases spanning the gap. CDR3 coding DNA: TGTGCCAGCAGCTTTGGGCCGGCGAACACTGAAGCTTTCTTT. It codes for CASSFGPANTEAFF.

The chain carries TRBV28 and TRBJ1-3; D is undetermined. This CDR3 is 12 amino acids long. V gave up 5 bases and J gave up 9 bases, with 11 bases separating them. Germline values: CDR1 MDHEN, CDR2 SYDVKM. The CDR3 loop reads CASSRTEGTIYF. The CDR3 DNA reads TGTGCCAGCAGTAGGACTGAGGGCACCATATATTTT.

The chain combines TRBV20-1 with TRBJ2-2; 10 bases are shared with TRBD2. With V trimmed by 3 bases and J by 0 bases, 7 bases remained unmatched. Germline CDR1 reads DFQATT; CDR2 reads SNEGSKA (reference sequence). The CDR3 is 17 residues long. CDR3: CSASASGGLPNTGELFF. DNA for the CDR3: TGCAGTGCTAGTGCTAGCGGGGGACTTCCGAACACCGGGGAGCTGTTTTTT.

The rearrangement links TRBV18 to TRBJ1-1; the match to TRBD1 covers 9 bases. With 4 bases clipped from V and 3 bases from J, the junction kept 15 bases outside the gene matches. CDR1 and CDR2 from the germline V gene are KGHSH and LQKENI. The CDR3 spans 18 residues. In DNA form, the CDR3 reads TGTGCCAGCTCACTGATAATGAACAGGGGGCGAGTGGACACTGAAGCTTTCTTT. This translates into CASSLIMNRGRVDTEAFF.

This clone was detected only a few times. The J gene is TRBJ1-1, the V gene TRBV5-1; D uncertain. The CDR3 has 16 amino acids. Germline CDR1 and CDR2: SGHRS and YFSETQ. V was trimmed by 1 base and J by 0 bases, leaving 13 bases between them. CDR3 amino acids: CASSLNREWVNTEAFF. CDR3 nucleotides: TGCGCCAGCAGCTTGAACCGGGAGTGGGTGAACACTGAAGCTTTCTTT. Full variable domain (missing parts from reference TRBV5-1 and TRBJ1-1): KAGVTQTPRYLIKTRGQQVTLSCSPISGHRSVSWYQQTPGQGLQFLFEYFSETQRNKGNFPGRFSGRQFSNSRSEMNVSTLELGDSALYLCASSLNREWVNTEAFFGQGTRLTVV.

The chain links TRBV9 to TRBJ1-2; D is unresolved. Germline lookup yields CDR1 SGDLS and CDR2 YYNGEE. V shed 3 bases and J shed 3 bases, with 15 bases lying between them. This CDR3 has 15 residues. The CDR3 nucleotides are TGTGCCAGCAGCGCCGGTCGGGGTTCGCACTATGGCTACACCTTC. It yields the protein CASSAGRGSHYGYTF.

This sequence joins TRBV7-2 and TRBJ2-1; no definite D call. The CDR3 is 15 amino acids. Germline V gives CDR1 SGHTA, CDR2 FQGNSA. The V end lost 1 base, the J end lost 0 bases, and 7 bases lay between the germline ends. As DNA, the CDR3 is TGTGCCAGCAGCTTAGTACAGATCTCCTACAATGAGCAGTTCTTC. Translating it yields CASSLVQISYNEQFF. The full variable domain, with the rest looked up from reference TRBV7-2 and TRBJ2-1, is GAGVSQSPSNKVTEKGKDVELRCDPISGHTALYWYRQSLGQGLEFLIYFQGNSAPDKSGLPSDRFSAERTGGSVSTLTIQRTQQEDSAVYLCASSLVQISYNEQFFGPGTRLTVL.

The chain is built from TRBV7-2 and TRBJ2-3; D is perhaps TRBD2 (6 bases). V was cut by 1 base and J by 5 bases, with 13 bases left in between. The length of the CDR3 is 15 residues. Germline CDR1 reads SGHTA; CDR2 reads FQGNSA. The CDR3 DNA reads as TGTGCCAGCAGCTTAGGGGGACTCTCGGGAGATACGCAGTATTTT. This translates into CASSLGGLSGDTQYF. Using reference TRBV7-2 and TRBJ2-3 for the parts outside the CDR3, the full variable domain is GAGVSQSPSNKVTEKGKDVELRCDPISGHTALYWYRQSLGQGLEFLIYFQGNSAPDKSGLPSDRFSAERTGGSVSTLTIQRTQQEDSAVYLCASSLGGLSGDTQYFGPGTRLTVL.

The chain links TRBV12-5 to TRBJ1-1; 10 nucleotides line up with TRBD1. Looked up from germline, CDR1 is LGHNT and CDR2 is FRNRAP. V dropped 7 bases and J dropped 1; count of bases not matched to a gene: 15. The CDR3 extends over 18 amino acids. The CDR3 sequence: CASAPSLGTGAENTEAFF. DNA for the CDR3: TGTGCTAGTGCCCCGAGCCTGGGGACAGGGGCCGAGAACACTGAAGCTTTCTTT.

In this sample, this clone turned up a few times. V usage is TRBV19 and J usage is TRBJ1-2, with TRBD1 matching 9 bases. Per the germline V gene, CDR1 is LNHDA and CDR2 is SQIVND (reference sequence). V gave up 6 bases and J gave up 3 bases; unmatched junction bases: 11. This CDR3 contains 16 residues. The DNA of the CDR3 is TGTGCCAGTAGCCCCCTGGGACAGGGTTTCTACTATGGCTACACCTTC. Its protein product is CASSPLGQGFYYGYTF. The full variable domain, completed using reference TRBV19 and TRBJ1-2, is DGGITQSPKYLFRKEGQNVTLSCEQNLNHDAMYWYRQDPGQGLRLIYYSQIVNDFQKGDIAEGYSVSREKKESFPLTVTSAQKNPTAFYLCASSPLGQGFYYGYTFGSGTRLTVV.